This T cell receptor beta chain was profiled in a study of blood T cell repertoires in COVID-19. Study context: The samples span acute and convalescent COVID-19 from the United States, Italy and Spain.

Original processing notes: Counts of nucleated cells, estimated from reference gene primer amplification, were obtained. The repertoire was sequenced with immunoSEQ multiplex PCR; TCRdb's copy has only in-frame clones and lacks some. Clonal size and the V and J genes are those of that table, whereas D and trimming came from the DNA. The sample lists under 200,000 clones, 80% to 90% seen once, with 9.5% to 13% in the top ten. With 3 bases clipped from V and 1 base from J, the junction kept 0 bases outside the gene matches. The CDR3 runs to 14 residues. Germline V CDR1 and CDR2: MNHNS, SASEGT. Sequencing was performed on peripheral blood. This receptor was identified in a woman aged 55-70 years with COVID-19, enrolled during active disease. The V and J genes are TRBV6-1 and TRBJ1-1, with 9 bases fitting TRBD1. The CDR3 here is CASSEGQGNTEAFF. CDR3 sequence (DNA): TGTGCCAGCAGTGAGGGACAGGGGAACACTGAAGCTTTCTTT.